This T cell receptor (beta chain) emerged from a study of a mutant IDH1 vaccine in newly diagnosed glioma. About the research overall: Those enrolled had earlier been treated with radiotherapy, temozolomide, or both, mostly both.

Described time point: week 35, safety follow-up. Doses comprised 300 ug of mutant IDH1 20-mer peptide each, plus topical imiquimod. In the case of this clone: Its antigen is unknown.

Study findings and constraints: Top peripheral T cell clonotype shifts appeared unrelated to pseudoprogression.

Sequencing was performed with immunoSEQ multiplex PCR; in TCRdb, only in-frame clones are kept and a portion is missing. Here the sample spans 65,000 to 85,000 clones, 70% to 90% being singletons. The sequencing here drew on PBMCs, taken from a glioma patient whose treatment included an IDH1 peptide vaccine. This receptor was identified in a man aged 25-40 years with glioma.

The CDR3 DNA follows: TGTGCCAGCAGCCGGGACAGGTCTCTGAGCGAGCAGTACTTC. Its protein is CASSRDRSLSEQYF. The chain employs TRBV5-8 and TRBJ2-7; 8 nucleotides align to TRBD1. This CDR3 spans 14 amino acids. Looked up from germline, CDR1 is SGHTS and CDR2 is YDEGEE. The V and J ends lost 4 bases and 6 bases, in that order; junction bases with no gene match: 9. The complete variable domain, with remaining parts taken from reference TRBV5-8 and TRBJ2-7, reads EAGVTQSPTHLIKTRGQQATLRCSPISGHTSVYWYQQALGLGLQFLLWYDEGEERNRGNFPPRFSGRQFPNYSSELNVNALELEDSALYLCASSRDRSLSEQYFGPGTRLTVT.